This T cell receptor beta chain was sequenced in a study of shared clonotypes between healthy human individuals. Study-level background: The plates for each donor numbered three CD4 naive, three CD4 memory, two CD8 naive and one CD8 memory.

Naive CD8 cells lacked CD45RO, underwent positive selection for CCR7 and left out terminally differentiated effector memory CD45RA+ cells. V lost 7 bases to trimming and J lost 10 bases; unmatched junction nucleotides: 10. The CDR3 has 14 residues. CDR1 and CDR2 (germline): SEHNR, FQNEAQ (reference sequence). A remark on this clone: Its specificity is not known.

Profiled with immunoSEQ multiplex PCR; TCRdb holds only in-frame clones, not every one. The sample shows a few million clones, around 93% of them seen only once. Study outcomes and limitations: For naive CD4 cells, 4% to 5% of clonotypes were shared across a few donors. Generally, estimated richness proved larger in naive subsets than it did in memory subsets. Rarefaction curves obtained for sorted subsets showed sequencing incomplete despite large depth.

The chain couples TRBV7-9 to TRBJ1-6; 7 bases align to TRBD1. This clonotype was sampled from a young man in good health. Some clones in this sample may be carry-over from other donors' samples. Specimen: naive CD8+ T cells from PBMCs. The CDR3 reads CASTPDRDGSPLHF. CDR3 DNA: TGTGCCAGCACCCCAGACAGGGACGGCTCACCCCTCCACTTT. Full variable domain (remainder filled in from reference TRBV7-9 and TRBJ1-6): DTGVSQNPRHKITKRGQNVTFRCDPISEHNRLYWYRQTLGQGPEFLTYFQNEAQLEKSRLLSDRFSAERPKGSFSTLEIQRTEQGDSAMYLCASTPDRDGSPLHFGNGTRLTVT.